The source of this TCR beta chain is a study of T cells after yellow fever vaccination. MiXCR, run by TCRdb on the 5' RACE reads, gives a single entry per CDR3 protein. The table has approximately 510,000 distinct CDR3 sequences, less than 25% seen once. With 5 bases clipped from V and 6 bases from J, the junction kept 8 bases outside the gene matches. Germline CDR1 MNHNS, CDR2 SASEGT. The CDR3 spans 17 residues. The source of this sequence is a man younger than 30 who received the YFV17D yellow fever vaccine. The chain uses TRBV6-1 and TRBJ2-2; 14 bases are a match to TRBD2. The input for sequencing was PBMCs, taken roughly 20 days after the first yellow fever vaccination. CDR3 region: CASSPTSGGATPGELFF. The CDR3 DNA is TGTGCCAGCAGTCCGACTAGCGGGGGGGCAACTCCCGGGGAGCTGTTTTTT.